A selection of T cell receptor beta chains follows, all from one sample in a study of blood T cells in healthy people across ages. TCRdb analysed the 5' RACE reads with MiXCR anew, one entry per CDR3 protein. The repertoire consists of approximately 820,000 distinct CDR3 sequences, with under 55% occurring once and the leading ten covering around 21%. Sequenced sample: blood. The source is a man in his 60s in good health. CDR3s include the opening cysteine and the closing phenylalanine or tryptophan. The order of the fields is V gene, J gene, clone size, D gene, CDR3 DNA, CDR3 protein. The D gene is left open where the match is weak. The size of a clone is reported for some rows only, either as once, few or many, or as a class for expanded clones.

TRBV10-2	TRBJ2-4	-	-	TGCGCCAGCAGTGGCGGGTCTCAGGACCAGTACTTC	CASSGGSQDQYF
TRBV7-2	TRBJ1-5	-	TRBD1	TGTGCCAGCAGCTCAACCGGGACAGGGAGTCAGCCCCAGCATTTT	CASSSTGTGSQPQHF
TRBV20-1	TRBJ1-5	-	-	TGCAGTGCTAGGGGAAATGGCGATCAGCCCCAGCATTTT	CSARGNGDQPQHF
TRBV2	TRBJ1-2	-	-	TGTGCCAGCGACTTAGCGGGAGCAGAAAGCGGTTATGGCTACACCTTC	CASDLAGAESGYGYTF
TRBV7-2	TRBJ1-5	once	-	TGTGCCAGCAGCTTAGTGTCGGGGCCCAGCAATCAGCCCCAGCATTTT	CASSLVSGPSNQPQHF
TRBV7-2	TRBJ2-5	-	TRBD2	TGTGCCAGCAGCCCCGCTAGCGGGGGGGCCTGGGAGACCCAGTACTTC	CASSPASGGAWETQYF
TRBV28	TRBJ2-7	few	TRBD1	TGTGCCAGCAGCATCGGACAGGGGGCATCTCTGGACGAGCAGTACTTC	CASSIGQGASLDEQYF
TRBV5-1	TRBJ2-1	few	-	TGCGCCAGCAGCTGGGACAATGAGCAGTTCTTC	CASSWDNEQFF
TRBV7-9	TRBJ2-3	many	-	TGTGCCAAACAGGAGGGCTCTAGCACAGATACGCAGTATTTT	CAKQEGSSTDTQYF
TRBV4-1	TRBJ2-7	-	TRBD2	TGCGCCAGCAGCCAAGACGCGGCGGGGGGCATCGAGCAGTACTTC	CASSQDAAGGIEQYF
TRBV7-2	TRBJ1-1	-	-	TGTGCCAGCAGCTTGCCCACAGGGTTGGGCATGAACACTGAAGCTTTCTTT	CASSLPTGLGMNTEAFF
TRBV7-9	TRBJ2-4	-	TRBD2	TGTGCCAGCAGCCCGGTGGGGGGGAGCGACATTCAGTACTTC	CASSPVGGSDIQYF
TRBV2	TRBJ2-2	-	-	TGTGCCAGCAGGGCGGCGGCCGGAGGGTTGAACACCGGGGAGCTGTTTTTT	CASRAAAGGLNTGELFF
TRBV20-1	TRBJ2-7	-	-	TGCAGTGCTTTCCTAGGCTACTACGAGCAGTACTTC	CSAFLGYYEQYF
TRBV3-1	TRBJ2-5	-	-	TGTGCCAGCAGCCAAGATTTGCTCGGGACCCAGTACTTC	CASSQDLLGTQYF
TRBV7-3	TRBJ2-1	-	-	TGTGCCAGCAGCTGGGACGGGGCGTACAATGAGCAGTTCTTC	CASSWDGAYNEQFF
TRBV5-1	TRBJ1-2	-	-	TGCGCCAGCAGCCTGGGAGGTTCGGAAGACCTAATCTATGGCTACACCTTC	CASSLGGSEDLIYGYTF
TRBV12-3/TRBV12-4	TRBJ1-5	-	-	TGTGCCAGCAGCACCGGGACCGGTTATCCCCAGCATTTT	CASSTGTGYPQHF
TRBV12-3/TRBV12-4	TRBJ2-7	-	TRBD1	TGTGCCAGCAGCTCACCGGGACAGGTGAATCCTTACGAGCAGTACTTC	CASSSPGQVNPYEQYF
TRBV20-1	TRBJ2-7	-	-	TGCAGTACTACACTGAGCTCCTACGAGCAGTACTTC	CSTTLSSYEQYF
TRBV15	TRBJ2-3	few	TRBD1	TGTGCCACCAGCGGAATAGGACAGGGACAAGATACGCAGTATTTT	CATSGIGQGQDTQYF
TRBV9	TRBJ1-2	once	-	TGTGCCAGCAGCGAGGGCCAGTCAGCTAACTATGGCTACACCTTC	CASSEGQSANYGYTF
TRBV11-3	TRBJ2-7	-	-	TGTGCCAGCAGCAGTGCCGGACAAACGCGCTACGAGCAGTACTTC	CASSSAGQTRYEQYF
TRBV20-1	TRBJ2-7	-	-	TGCAGTGCTGCACCAACCTACGAGCAGTACTTC	CSAAPTYEQYF
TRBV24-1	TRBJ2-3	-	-	TGTGCCACCAGTGACCCAAGTTCCACAGATACGCAGTATTTT	CATSDPSSTDTQYF
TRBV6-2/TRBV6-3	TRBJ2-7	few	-	TGTGCCAGCAGTGACTTACGGGGGCTCTCCTACGAGCAGTACTTC	CASSDLRGLSYEQYF
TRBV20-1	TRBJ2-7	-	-	TGCAGCGCCACCCGGCCCTCGGGCTCCTACGGGCAGTACTTC	CSATRPSGSYGQYF
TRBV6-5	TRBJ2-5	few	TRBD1	TGTGCCAGCACCAACACAGGGGGCCAGCAGTACTTC	CASTNTGGQQYF
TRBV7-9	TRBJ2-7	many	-	TGTGCCAGCAGCGCCCGTGGGCCCTACGAGCAGTACTTC	CASSARGPYEQYF
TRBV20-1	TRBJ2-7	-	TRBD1	TGCAGTGCTAGACAGACCCCGGGACAGGGAAACGAGCAGTACTTC	CSARQTPGQGNEQYF
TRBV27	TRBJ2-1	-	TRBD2	TGTGCCAGCAGTCCTTGGACTAGCGGGGGCTTCACCTACAATGAGCAGTTCTTC	CASSPWTSGGFTYNEQFF
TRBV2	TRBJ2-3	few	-	TGTGCCAGCACCTTCGGGACTCAGCAGTATTTT	CASTFGTQQYF
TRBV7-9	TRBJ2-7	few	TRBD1	TGTGCCAGCAGCTTCATCTCGACAGGGGTGGCCTACGAGCAGTACTTC	CASSFISTGVAYEQYF
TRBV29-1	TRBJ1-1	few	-	TGCAGCGTTTTCCGGGAGGTGTTTTTGGGCACTGAAGCTTTCTTT	CSVFREVFLGTEAFF
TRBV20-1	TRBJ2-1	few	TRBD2	TGCAGTGCTAGAGATGTCCGGCGGCGGGGGGGTTACAATGAGCAGTTCTTC	CSARDVRRRGGYNEQFF
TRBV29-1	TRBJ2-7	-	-	TGCAGCGTTGAATCAGGGGGGGACTACGAGCAGTACTTC	CSVESGGDYEQYF
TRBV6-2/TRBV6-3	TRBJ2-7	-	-	TGTGCCAGCAGTTACGAGGGGGAGAGCTACGAGCAGTACTTC	CASSYEGESYEQYF
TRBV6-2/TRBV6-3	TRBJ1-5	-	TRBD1	TGTGCCAGCAGTGCCCATGGGACAGGGGAGAATCAGCCCCAGCATTTT	CASSAHGTGENQPQHF
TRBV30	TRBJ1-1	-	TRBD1	TGTGCCTGGAGTGTCCGGACAGGGCAAACTGAAGCTTTCTTT	CAWSVRTGQTEAFF
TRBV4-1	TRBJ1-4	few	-	TGCGCCAGCAGCCAAGAAGTCAAGAAGGAAAAACTGTTTTTT	CASSQEVKKEKLFF
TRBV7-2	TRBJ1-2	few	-	TGTGCCAGCAGCTTAGGGCAGATCTTCTATGGCTACACCTTC	CASSLGQIFYGYTF
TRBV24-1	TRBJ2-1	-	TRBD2	TGTGCCACCAGTGAAGTCGGCGGGGGACCAAGCTCCTACAATGAGCAGTTCTTC	CATSEVGGGPSSYNEQFF
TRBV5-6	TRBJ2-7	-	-	TGTGCCAGCAGCGTTCCGGGACATTCTGAGGACAATGAGCAGTACTTC	CASSVPGHSEDNEQYF
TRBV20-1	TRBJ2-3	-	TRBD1	TGCAGTGCTAGTTCCCCGGACAGGACCACAGATACGCAGTATTTT	CSASSPDRTTDTQYF
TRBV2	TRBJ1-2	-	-	TGTGCCAGCACTTCGCAGGGCGCGAAGTATGGCTACACCTTC	CASTSQGAKYGYTF
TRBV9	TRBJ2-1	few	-	TGTGCCAGCAGCGAGGGACAATGGGCCGGGGATGAGCAGTTCTTC	CASSEGQWAGDEQFF
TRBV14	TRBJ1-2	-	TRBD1	TGTGCCAGCAGCCAGTCGCAGGGGGCCTATGGCTACACCTTC	CASSQSQGAYGYTF
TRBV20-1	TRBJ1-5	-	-	TGCAGTGCCAGGCGGGGGGGGTCTGATCAGCCCCAGCATTTT	CSARRGGSDQPQHF
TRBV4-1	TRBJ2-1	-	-	TGCGCCAGCAGCCCTATGGGACTTACCGAACGGTTCTTC	CASSPMGLTERFF
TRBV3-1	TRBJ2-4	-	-	TGTGCCAGCAGCCAAACGAAAAACATTCAGTACTTC	CASSQTKNIQYF
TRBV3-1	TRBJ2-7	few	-	TGTGCCAGCAGCCAAGCTGTTTTAGGGACCCTTCGGCAGTACTTC	CASSQAVLGTLRQYF
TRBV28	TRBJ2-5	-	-	TGTGCCAGCAGTTTCCCAGACGGTAAAGAGACCCAGTACTTC	CASSFPDGKETQYF
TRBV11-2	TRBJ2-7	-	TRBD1	TGTGCCAGCAGCTTACTGGGCGGGACAGGGCATGTCGAGCAGTACTTC	CASSLLGGTGHVEQYF
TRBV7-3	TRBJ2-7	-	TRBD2	TGTGCCAGCAGCTTAAGCCCAGCGGGGGGAGAGGCCCAGTACTTC	CASSLSPAGGEAQYF